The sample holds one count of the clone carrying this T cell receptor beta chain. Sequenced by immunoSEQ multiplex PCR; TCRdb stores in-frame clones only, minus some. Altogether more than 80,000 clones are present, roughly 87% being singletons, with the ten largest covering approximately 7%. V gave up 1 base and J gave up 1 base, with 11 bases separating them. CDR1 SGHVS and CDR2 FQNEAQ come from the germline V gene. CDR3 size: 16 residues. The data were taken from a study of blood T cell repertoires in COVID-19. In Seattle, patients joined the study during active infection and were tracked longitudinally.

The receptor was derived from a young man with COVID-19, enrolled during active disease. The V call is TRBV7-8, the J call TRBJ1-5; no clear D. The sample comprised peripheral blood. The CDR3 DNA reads TGTGCCAGCAGCTTAGTTCGACATATGAGCAATCAGCCCCAGCATTTT. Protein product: CASSLVRHMSNQPQHF.